This TCR beta chain is drawn from a study of blood T cells in healthy people across ages. As regards this clonotype: The antigen is not known.

General observations from the study: Naive T cell percentage strongly correlated with TCR beta diversity.

Using a J-beta primer mix together with a sample-barcoded 5' primer, a second PCR was run for about 6 to 12 cycles. MiXCR, applied by TCRdb to the 5' RACE reads, yields one record per CDR3 protein. In the table there are about 1,600,000 distinct CDR3 sequences, 42% of which are singletons. Between the trimmed V and J ends, which lost 7 bases and 4 bases, there was a span of 16 bases. The germline CDR1 and CDR2 sequences are MDHEN and SYDVKM. The CDR3 extends over 14 amino acids. This TCR was sampled from a woman younger than 35 in good health. V gene TRBV28 combines with J gene TRBJ1-2; unclear D gene. The source material was blood. CDR3 coding DNA: TGTGCCAGCACCCGAGGCGCAGGCGGCTATGGCTACACCTTC. Its translation is CASTRGAGGYGYTF.